These 9 T cell receptor beta chains came from one sample sequenced in a study of T cells in Graves' hyperthyroidism and ophthalmopathy. RNA transcripts yielded amplified TCR beta CDR3 regions. A set of HTBI primers served as the primers for a first-round RT-PCR of the TCR CDR3. TCRdb itself ran the multiplex PCR reads through MiXCR, one entry per CDR3 protein. The repertoire holds approximately 520,000 distinct CDR3 sequences, with around 22% as singletons. Specimen: blood. Receptor source: a woman aged 30 to 39 with Graves' ophthalmopathy.

This clonotype was seen repeatedly, ten times or more. A read error may be the cause here, since a much bigger clone is one base away. The chain employs TRBV28 and TRBJ1-1; 8 bases align to TRBD1. CDR3 length: 17 residues. CDR1 MDHEN and CDR2 SYDVKM come from the germline V gene. CDR3 loop: CASSLFRTQGTGTEALF. The CDR3, as DNA: TGTGCCAGCAGTTTATTCCGCACACAGGGGACAGGCACTGAAGCTCTCTTT.

This clonotype was recorded many times. The V and J genes are TRBV12-3 or TRBV12-4 and TRBJ2-5; D ambiguous. V was shortened by 3 bases and J by 9 bases, with 14 bases between the two germline ends. This CDR3 spans 13 amino acids. CDR3 loop: CASSLPWPPSQYF. DNA for the CDR3: TGTGCCAGCAGTTTGCCCTGGCCACCCTCCCAGTACTTC.

The chain links TRBV9 to TRBJ1-1; TRBD1 agrees at 7 bases. Germline values: CDR1 SGDLS, CDR2 YYNGEE. CDR3 length: 12 residues. V dropped 3 bases and J dropped 11; count of bases not matched to a gene: 7. CDR3 amino acids: CASSAGGMWAFF. CDR3 sequence (DNA): TGTGCCAGCAGCGCAGGGGGTATGTGGGCTTTCTTT.

The count of this clonotype is one. It may be a read error: a sequence one base away is much more abundant. The CDR3 reads CASSYSGGLSTEACF. CDR3 bases: TGTGCCAGCAGTTACTCGGGGGGGTTGAGCACTGAAGCTTGCTTT. The rearrangement uses TRBV6-5 and TRBJ1-1; D is perhaps TRBD1 (5 bases). The CDR3 spans 15 residues. Germline V gene data show CDR1 as MNHEY and CDR2 as SVGAGI.

The table lists this clonotype with many counts. The chain is built from TRBV6-1 and TRBJ1-5; D may be TRBD1 (5 bases). In germline, CDR1 is MNHNS, CDR2 SASEGT. The CDR3 has 13 amino acids. CDR3 in amino acids: CDGGIVGNQPQHF. CDR3 nucleotides: TGTGATGGGGGTATAGTCGGCAATCAGCCCCAGCATTTT.

Many counts were recorded for this clonotype. The J gene is TRBJ1-1, the V gene TRBV20-1; D remains unclear. The CDR3 totals 15 residues. V was shortened by 1 base and J by 1 base, with 13 bases between the two germline ends. Germline lookup yields CDR1 DFQATT and CDR2 SNEGSKA (reference sequence). The CDR3 region has the DNA TGCAGTGCTAGAGCCTCCTCACAGCAGAACACTGAAGCTTTCTTT. Protein product: CSARASSQQNTEAFF.

CDR3 loop: CASTEQGWEAFF. The CDR3 coding sequence is TGTGCCAGCACAGAACAGGGGTGGGAAGCTTTCTTT. This rearrangement joins TRBV12-3 or TRBV12-4 to TRBJ1-1; the match to TRBD1 covers 7 bases. The CDR3 is made up of 12 amino acids. Germline trimming cut 7 bases from V and 8 bases from J; bases unmatched to any gene: 7.

The rearrangement uses TRBV5-1 and TRBJ2-7; a weak D match, TRBD1 (6 bases). Germline V lookup: CDR1 SGHRS, CDR2 YFSETQ. Trimming pared 4 bases from V and 4 bases from J, leaving 21 bases between. This CDR3 has 16 residues. CDR3 sequence: CASSSQQGVYGYEQYF. The CDR3 DNA follows: TGCGCCAGCAGCAGCCAACAGGGAGTTTACGGATACGAGCAGTACTTC.

V is TRBV13 and J is TRBJ1-5; 7 nucleotides match TRBD1. V shed 0 bases, J shed 2 bases, and the junction held 4 bases outside the gene matches. Germline V gene sequence: CDR1 PRHDT, CDR2 FYEKMQ (reference sequence). The CDR3 covers 16 residues. The CDR3 spells CASSLGTGRGNQPQHF. The CDR3 coding sequence is TGTGCCAGCAGCTTAGGGACAGGGAGGGGCAATCAGCCCCAGCATTTT.